This T cell receptor beta chain was recorded in a study of identical twins. Points from the study as a whole: Zero-insertion analyses were open to partial confounding by invariant MAIT and iNKT cells. Some out-of-frame alpha sequences were shared by twins, and these showed excess low generation probability.

Per the germline V gene, CDR1 is DFQATT and CDR2 is SNEGSKA (reference sequence). V was shortened by 5 bases and J by 5 bases, with 16 bases between the two germline ends. The CDR3 has 13 residues. cDNA molecules carried unique molecular identifiers, and template switching added a universal primer site. One entry per CDR3 protein, called by TCRdb with MiXCR from the 5' RACE reads. Of some 730,000 distinct CDR3 sequences in the sample, 15% to 20% were seen once. To note about this clonotype: Antigen unknown.

These data were likewise used in another study, on T cells expressing NK-cell markers.

The clonotype was recovered from a woman in her late teens or twenties in good health. The chain uses TRBV20-1 and TRBJ2-7, with a possible D match to TRBD2 (6 bases). Sequenced input: PBMCs. The CDR3 sequence: CSAWAGLNNEQYF. In DNA form, the CDR3 reads TGCAGTGCTTGGGCGGGACTGAACAACGAGCAGTACTTC.